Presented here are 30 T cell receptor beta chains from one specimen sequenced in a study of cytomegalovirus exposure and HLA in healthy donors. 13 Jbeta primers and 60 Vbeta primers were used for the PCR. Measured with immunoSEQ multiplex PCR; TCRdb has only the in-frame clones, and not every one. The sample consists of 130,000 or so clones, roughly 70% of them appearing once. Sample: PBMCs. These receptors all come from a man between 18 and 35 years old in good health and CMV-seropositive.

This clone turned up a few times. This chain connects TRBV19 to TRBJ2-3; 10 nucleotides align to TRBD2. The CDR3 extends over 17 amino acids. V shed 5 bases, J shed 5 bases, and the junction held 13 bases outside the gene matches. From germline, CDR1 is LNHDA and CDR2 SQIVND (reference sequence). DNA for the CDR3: TGTGCCAGTAGTCCCCGGATAGCGGGAGGCCGGGGAGATACGCAGTATTTT. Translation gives CASSPRIAGGRGDTQYF.

The CDR3 sequence: CATSRDPSWLAGSNTGELFF. As DNA, the CDR3 is TGTGCCACCAGCAGAGATCCCTCTTGGCTAGCGGGATCGAACACCGGGGAGCTGTTTTTT. The chain couples TRBV15 to TRBJ2-2, with 9 positions matching TRBD2. Trimming cost V 0 bases and J 0 bases; bases outside gene matches: 11. This CDR3 has 20 residues. The germline V gene has CDR1 LNHNV and CDR2 YYDKDF (reference sequence). Together with reference TRBV15 and TRBJ2-2, the CDR3 gives the full variable domain: DAMVIQNPRYQVTQFGKPVTLSCSQTLNHNVMYWYQQKSSQAPKLLFHYYDKDFNNEADTPDNFQSRRPNTSFCFLDIRSPGLGDTAMYLCATSRDPSWLAGSNTGELFFGEGSRLTVL.

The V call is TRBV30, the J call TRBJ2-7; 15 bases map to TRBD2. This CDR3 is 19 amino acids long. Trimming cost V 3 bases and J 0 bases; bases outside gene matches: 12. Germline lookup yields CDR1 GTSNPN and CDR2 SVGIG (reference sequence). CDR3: CAWRVRTGTSGRSSYEQYF. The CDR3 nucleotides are TGTGCCTGGAGGGTCCGGACCGGGACTAGCGGGAGGTCCTCCTACGAGCAGTACTTC.

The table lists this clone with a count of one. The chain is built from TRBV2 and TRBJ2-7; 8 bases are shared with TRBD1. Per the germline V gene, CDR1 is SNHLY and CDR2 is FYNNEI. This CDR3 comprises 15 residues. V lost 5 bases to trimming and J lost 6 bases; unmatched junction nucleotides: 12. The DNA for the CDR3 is TGTGCCAGCAGTCCATTCGAGAGGACAGGGACCGAGCAGTACTTC. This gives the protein CASSPFERTGTEQYF.

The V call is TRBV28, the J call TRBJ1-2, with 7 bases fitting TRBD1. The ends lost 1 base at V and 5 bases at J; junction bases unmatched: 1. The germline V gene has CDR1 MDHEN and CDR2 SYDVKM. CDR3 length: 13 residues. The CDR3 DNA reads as TGTGCCAGCAGTTTATTGACAGGGTATGGCTACACCTTC. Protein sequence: CASSLLTGYGYTF.

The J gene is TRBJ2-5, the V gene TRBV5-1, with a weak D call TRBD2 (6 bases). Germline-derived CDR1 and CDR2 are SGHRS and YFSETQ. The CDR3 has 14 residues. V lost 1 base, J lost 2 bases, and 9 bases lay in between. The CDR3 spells CASSLTAGQETQYF. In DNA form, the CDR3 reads TGCGCCAGCAGCTTGACGGCGGGGCAAGAGACCCAGTACTTC.

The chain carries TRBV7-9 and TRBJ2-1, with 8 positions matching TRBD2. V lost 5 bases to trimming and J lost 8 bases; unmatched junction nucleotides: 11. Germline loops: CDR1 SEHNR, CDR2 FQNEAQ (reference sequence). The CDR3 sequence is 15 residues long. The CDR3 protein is CASSRVAGTGYEQFF. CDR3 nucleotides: TGTGCCAGCAGCCGCGTAGCGGGAACGGGGTATGAGCAGTTCTTC.

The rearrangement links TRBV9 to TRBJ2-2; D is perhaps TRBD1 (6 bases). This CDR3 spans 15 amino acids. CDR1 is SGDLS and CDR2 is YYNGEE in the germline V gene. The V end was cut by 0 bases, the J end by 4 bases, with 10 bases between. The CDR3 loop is CASSVARTATGELFF. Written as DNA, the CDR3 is TGTGCCAGCAGCGTAGCTCGGACAGCCACCGGGGAGCTGTTTTTT.

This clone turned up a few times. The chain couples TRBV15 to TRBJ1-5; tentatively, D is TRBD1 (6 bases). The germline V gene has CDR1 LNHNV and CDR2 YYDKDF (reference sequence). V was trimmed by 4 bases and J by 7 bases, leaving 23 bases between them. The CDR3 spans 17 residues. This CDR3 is CATSTGYPTRGWQPQHF. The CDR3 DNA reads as TGTGCCACCAGCACAGGCTACCCCACCAGGGGTTGGCAGCCCCAGCATTTT.

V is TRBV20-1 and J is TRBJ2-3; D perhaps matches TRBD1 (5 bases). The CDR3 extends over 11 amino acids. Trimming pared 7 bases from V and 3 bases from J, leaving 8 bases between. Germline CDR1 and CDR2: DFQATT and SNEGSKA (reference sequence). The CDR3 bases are TGCAGTGGTGCAGGGACAGATACGCAGTATTTT. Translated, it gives CSGAGTDTQYF.

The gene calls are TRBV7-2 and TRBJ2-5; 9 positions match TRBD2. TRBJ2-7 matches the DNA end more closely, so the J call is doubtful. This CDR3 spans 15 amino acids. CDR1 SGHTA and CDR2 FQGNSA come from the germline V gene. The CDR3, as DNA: TGTGCCAGCAGCTTAAACGGCGGGGGGGCGTACGAGCAGTACTTC. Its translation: CASSLNGGGAYEQYF.

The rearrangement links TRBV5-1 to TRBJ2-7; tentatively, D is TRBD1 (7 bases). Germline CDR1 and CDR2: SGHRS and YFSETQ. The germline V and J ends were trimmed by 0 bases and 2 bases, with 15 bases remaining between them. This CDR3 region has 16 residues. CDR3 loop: CASSLAAGQKTYEQYF. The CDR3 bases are TGCGCCAGCAGCTTGGCCGCGGGACAGAAAACCTACGAGCAGTACTTC.

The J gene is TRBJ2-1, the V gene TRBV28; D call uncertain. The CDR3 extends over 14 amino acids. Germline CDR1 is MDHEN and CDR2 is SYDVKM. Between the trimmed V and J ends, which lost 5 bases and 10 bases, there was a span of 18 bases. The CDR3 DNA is TGTGCCAGCAGTCCTCAAGGCCTGAGGTACGAGCAGTTCTTC. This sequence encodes CASSPQGLRYEQFF.

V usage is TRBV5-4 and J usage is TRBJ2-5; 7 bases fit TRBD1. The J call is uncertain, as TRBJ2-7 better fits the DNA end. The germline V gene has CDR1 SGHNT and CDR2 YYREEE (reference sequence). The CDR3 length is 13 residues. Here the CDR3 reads CASSRDRIYEQYF. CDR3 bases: TGTGCCAGCTCCAGGGACAGAATCTACGAGCAGTACTTC.

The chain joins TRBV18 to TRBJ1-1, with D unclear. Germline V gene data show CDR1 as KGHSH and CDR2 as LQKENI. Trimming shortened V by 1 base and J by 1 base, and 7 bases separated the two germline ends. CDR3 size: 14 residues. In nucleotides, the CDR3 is TGTGCCAGCTCACCACAGACGGGGAACACTGAAGCTTTCTTT. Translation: CASSPQTGNTEAFF.

The CDR3: CASSQSRDTEAFF. CDR3 sequence (DNA): TGTGCCAGCAGCCAATCGCGGGACACTGAAGCTTTCTTT. The rearrangement joins TRBV7-2 to TRBJ1-1; no firm D call. In germline, CDR1 is SGHTA, CDR2 FQGNSA. The V gene lost 5 bases and the J gene lost 3 bases, with 10 bases spanning the gap. This CDR3 contains 13 residues.

CDR3 bases: TGTGCCAGTAGTATCCCTCAGGGGATTAATGAAAAACTGTTTTTT. Its protein is CASSIPQGINEKLFF. The chain uses TRBV19 and TRBJ1-4; perhaps TRBD1 as D (6 bases). Germline V gene sequence: CDR1 LNHDA, CDR2 SQIVND (reference sequence). This CDR3 contains 15 residues. The V end lost 3 bases, the J end lost 4 bases, and 12 bases lay between the germline ends.

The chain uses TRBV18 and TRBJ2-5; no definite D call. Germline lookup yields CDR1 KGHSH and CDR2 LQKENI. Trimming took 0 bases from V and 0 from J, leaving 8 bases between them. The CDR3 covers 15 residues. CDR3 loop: CASSPPETYQETQYF. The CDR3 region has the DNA TGTGCCAGCTCACCACCGGAGACCTACCAAGAGACCCAGTACTTC.

The CDR3 DNA follows: TGCGCCAGCAGCCAAGAGATAGGAGTGGAGACCCAGTACTTC. Protein sequence: CASSQEIGVETQYF. The V call is TRBV4-3, the J call TRBJ2-5; no clear D gene. The CDR3 covers 14 residues. V lost 0 bases to trimming and J lost 5 bases, with 10 bases between them. Germline-derived CDR1 and CDR2 are LGHNA and YSLEER.

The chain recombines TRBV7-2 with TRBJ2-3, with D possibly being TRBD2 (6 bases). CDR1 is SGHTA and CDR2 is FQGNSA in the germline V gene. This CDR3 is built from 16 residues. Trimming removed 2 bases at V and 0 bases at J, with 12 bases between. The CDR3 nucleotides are TGTGCCAGCAGCTTAAGCGGGCAGCGGAGCACAGATACGCAGTATTTT. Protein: CASSLSGQRSTDTQYF. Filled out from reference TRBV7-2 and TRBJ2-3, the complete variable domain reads GAGVSQSPSNKVTEKGKDVELRCDPISGHTALYWYRQSLGQGLEFLIYFQGNSAPDKSGLPSDRFSAERTGGSVSTLTIQRTQQEDSAVYLCASSLSGQRSTDTQYFGPGTRLTVL.

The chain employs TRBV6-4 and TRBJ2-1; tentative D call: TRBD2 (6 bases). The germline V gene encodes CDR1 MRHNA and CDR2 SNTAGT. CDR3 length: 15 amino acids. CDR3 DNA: TGTGCTCACTCGGCTAGCGACCAATTTTACAATGAGCAGTTCTTC. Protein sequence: CAHSASDQFYNEQFF.

The CDR3 is CASSLSSSGETQYF. Written as DNA, the CDR3 is TGTGCCAGCAGTTTATCGTCTAGCGGGGAGACCCAGTACTTC. The chain combines TRBV6-5 with TRBJ2-5; 8 nucleotides line up with TRBD2. This CDR3 is 14 amino acids long. Trimming at V came to 4 bases and at J to 5 bases, leaving 6 bases not matched to a gene. Germline V gene data show CDR1 as MNHEY and CDR2 as SVGAGI.

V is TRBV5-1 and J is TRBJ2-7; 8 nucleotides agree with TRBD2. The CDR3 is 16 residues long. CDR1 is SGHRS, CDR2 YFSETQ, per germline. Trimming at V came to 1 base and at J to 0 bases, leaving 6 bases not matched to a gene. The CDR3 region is CASSLLGGRNSYEQYF. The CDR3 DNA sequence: TGCGCCAGCAGCTTGTTGGGCGGGAGGAACTCCTACGAGCAGTACTTC.

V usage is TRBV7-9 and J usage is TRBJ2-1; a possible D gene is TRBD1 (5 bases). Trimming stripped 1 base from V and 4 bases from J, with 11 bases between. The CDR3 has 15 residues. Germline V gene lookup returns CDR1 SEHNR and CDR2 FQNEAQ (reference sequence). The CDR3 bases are TGTGCCAGCAGCTTAGTTCGGACACTGTACAATGAGCAGTTCTTC. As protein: CASSLVRTLYNEQFF. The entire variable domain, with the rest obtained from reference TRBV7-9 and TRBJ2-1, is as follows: DTGVSQNPRHKITKRGQNVTFRCDPISEHNRLYWYRQTLGQGPEFLTYFQNEAQLEKSRLLSDRFSAERPKGSFSTLEIQRTEQGDSAMYLCASSLVRTLYNEQFFGPGTRLTVL.

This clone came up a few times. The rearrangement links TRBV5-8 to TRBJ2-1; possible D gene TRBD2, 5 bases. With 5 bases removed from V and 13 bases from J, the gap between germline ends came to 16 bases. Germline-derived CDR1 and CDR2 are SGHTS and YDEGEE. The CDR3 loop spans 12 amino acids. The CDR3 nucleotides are TGTGCCAGCAGTTCCCCCCCGGGGTCACAGTTCTTC. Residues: CASSSPPGSQFF. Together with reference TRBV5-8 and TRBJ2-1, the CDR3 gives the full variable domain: EAGVTQSPTHLIKTRGQQATLRCSPISGHTSVYWYQQALGLGLQFLLWYDEGEERNRGNFPPRFSGRQFPNYSSELNVNALELEDSALYLCASSSPPGSQFFGPGTRLTVL.

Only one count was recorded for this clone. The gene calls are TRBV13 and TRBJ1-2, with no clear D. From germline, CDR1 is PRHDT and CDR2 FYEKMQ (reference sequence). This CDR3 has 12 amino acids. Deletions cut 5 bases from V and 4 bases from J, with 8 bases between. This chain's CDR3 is CASSLRFYGYTF. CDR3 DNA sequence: TGTGCCAGCAGCCTCAGGTTCTATGGCTACACCTTC.

As DNA, the CDR3 is TGTGCCAGTAGTTTCTTTTCAGGGGTTGGCTACACCTTC. Translation: CASSFFSGVGYTF. This chain uses TRBV19 with TRBJ1-2, with D tentatively TRBD1 (6 bases). Germline V gives CDR1 LNHDA, CDR2 SQIVND (reference sequence). Trimming pared 5 bases from V and 7 bases from J, leaving 14 bases between. The CDR3 has 13 amino acids.

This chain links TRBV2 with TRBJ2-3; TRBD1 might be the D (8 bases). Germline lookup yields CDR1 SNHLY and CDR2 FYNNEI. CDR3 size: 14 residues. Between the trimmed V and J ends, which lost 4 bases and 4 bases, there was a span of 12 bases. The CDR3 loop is CASSGTGRADTQYF. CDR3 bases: TGTGCCAGCAGTGGGACAGGGAGGGCAGATACGCAGTATTTT.

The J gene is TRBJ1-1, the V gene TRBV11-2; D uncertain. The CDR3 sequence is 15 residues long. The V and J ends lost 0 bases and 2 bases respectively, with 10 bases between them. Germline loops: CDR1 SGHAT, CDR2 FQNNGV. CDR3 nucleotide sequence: TGTGCCAGCAGCTTAGAGGGAGGGTTCAACACTGAAGCTTTCTTT. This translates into CASSLEGGFNTEAFF.

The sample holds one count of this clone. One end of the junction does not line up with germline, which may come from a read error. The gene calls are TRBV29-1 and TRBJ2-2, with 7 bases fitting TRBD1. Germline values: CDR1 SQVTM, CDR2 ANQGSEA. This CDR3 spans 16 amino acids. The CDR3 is CSVAPGTVTNAGELFF. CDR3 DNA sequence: TGCAGCGTTGCCCCCGGGACAGTTACGAACGCCGGGGAGCTGTTTTTT.